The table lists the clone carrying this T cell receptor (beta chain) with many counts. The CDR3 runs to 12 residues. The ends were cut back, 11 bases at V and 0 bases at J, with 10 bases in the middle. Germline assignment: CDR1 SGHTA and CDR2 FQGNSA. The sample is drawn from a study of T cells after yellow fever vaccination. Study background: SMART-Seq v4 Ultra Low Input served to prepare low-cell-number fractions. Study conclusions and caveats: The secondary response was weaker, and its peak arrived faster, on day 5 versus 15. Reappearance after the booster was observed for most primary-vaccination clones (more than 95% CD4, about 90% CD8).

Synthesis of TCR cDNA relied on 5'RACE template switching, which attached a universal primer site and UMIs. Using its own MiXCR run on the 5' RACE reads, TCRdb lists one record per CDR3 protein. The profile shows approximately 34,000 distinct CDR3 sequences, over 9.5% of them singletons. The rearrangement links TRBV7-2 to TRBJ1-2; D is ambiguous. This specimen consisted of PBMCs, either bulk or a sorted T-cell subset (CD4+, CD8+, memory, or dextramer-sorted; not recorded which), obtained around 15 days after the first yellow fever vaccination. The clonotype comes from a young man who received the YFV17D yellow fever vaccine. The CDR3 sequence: CASVDPNYGYTF. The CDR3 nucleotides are TGTGCCTCGGTGGACCCTAACTATGGCTACACCTTC.